The TCR beta chain described here comes from a study of lymphopenia after photon versus proton radiotherapy. A word on this clone: Its antigen is still unknown.

Study-wide results and caveats: Photon-treated patients lost naive T cells and TCR diversity; proton-treated stayed stable. Oligoclonal CD8+ Temra expansion after nadir drove photon patients' diversity drop.

This CDR3 comprises 13 residues. The V and J ends lost 4 bases and 5 bases respectively, with 6 bases between them. Looked up from germline, CDR1 is ENHRY and CDR2 is SYGVKD. Clones were sequenced by immunoSEQ multiplex PCR, and TCRdb holds only the in-frame ones, with some missing. The data show around 17,000 clones, 75% to 85% seen once. The rearrangement joins TRBV10-3 to TRBJ1-6; D is undetermined. This receptor was taken from a man in his 70s with pancreatic cancer. The sample was peripheral blood, taken from a patient treated with proton-based radiotherapy. CDR3 residues: CAISVGDNSPLHF. In nucleotides, the CDR3 is TGTGCCATCAGTGTCGGAGATAATTCACCCCTCCACTTT.